This T cell receptor (beta chain) was recorded in a study of T cells after posttransplantation cyclophosphamide. Study outcomes and limitations: Donor-recipient repertoire similarity was low at 1-2 months, rising over year one. Recipient CMV seropositivity and CMV reactivation strongly tracked TRB clonality. Blood and skin or GI T cell repertoires showed limited TRB overlap.

Note on this clone: Antigen: not known.

Sampled 1 year posttransplant, controls received myeloablative marrow transplants, methotrexate and a calcineurin inhibitor. Produced via immunoSEQ multiplex PCR; TCRdb's table is partial and in-frame only. The sample has over 20,000 clones, approximately 83% seen once. The CDR3 extends over 15 amino acids. V was clipped by 4 bases and J by 9 bases; unmatched bases: 6. Germline V gene lookup returns CDR1 SGHNT and CDR2 YYREEE (reference sequence). The material was PBMCs, obtained approximately 360 days after allogeneic stem cell transplant with calcineurin inhibitor and methotrexate. The sequence was obtained from a female patient aged 30 to 45 who received an allogeneic stem cell transplant from an unrelated donor, was CMV-positive, and had acute and chronic GVHD. The T cells may come from the graft donor. The genes are TRBV5-4 and TRBJ2-1, with TRBD2 matching 14 bases. CDR3 region: CASSKGLAGDAEQFF. The CDR3 DNA reads as TGTGCCAGCAGCAAGGGACTAGCGGGAGATGCTGAGCAGTTCTTC.